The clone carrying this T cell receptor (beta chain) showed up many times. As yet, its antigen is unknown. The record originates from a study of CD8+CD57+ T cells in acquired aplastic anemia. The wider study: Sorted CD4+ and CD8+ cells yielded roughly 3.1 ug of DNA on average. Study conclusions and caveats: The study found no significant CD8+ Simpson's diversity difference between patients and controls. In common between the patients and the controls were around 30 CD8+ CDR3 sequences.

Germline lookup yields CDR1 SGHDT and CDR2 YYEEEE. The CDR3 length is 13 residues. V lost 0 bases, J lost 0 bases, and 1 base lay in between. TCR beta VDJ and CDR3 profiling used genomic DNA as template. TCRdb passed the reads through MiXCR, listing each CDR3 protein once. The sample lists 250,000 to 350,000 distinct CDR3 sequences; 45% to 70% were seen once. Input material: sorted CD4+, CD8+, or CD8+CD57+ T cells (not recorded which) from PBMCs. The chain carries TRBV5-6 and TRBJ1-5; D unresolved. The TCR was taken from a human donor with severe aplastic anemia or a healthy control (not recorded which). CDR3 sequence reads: CASSLGSNQPQHF. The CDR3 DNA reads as TGTGCCAGCAGCTTGGGTAGCAATCAGCCCCAGCATTTT.